This TCR beta chain originates from a study of shared clonotypes between healthy human individuals. CDR1 and CDR2 from the germline V gene are SGDLS and YYNGEE. Trimming cost V 0 bases and J 3 bases; bases outside gene matches: 10. The CDR3 runs 18 residues. The repertoire was sequenced with immunoSEQ multiplex PCR; TCRdb's copy has only in-frame clones and lacks some. The sample lists over 1.5 million clones, 98% occurring once. Sequencing used naive CD4+ T cells sorted from blood. Noted subset: CD45RA+ positively selected. V and J are TRBV9 and TRBJ2-2; 8 positions agree with TRBD1. This sequence originates from a man aged 25-45 years in good health. The CDR3 coding sequence is TGTGCCAGCAGCGTAGGGACAGGGACAGTCGGTCACACCGGGGAGCTGTTTTTT. This gives the protein CASSVGTGTVGHTGELFF.